Listed below are T cell receptor beta chains from one sample, sequenced in a study of B cell selection in AIRE deficiency. Clones were sequenced by immunoSEQ multiplex PCR, and TCRdb holds only the in-frame ones, with some missing. The sample carries some 24,000 clones, about 96% recorded once. Sequencing was performed on CD4+CD127+ conventional T cells sorted from PBMCs. These receptors came from a human donor in good health. Each CDR3 is given with its conserved first and last residue. A D gene is named only where the DNA matches it firmly. Clone size is stated in some rows and not others, as once, few, many or a class when expanded.

d_gene: .; abundance: .; v_gene: TRBV6-4; j_gene: TRBJ1-1; CDR3nt: TGTGCCAGCAGTGTCCAGGAGGGCACTGAAGCTTTCTTT; CDR3aa: CASSVQEGTEAFF
d_gene: TRBD2; abundance: .; v_gene: TRBV30; j_gene: TRBJ2-7; CDR3nt: TGTGCCTGGAGTAAGGTGTGGACTAGCGGGGGGGGCTACGAGCAGTACTTC; CDR3aa: CAWSKVWTSGGGYEQYF
d_gene: .; abundance: .; v_gene: TRBV30; j_gene: TRBJ1-1; CDR3nt: TGTGCCTTTATCACAGGAGTAAACACTGAAGCTTTCTTT; CDR3aa: CAFITGVNTEAFF
d_gene: .; abundance: .; v_gene: TRBV11-2; j_gene: TRBJ1-3; CDR3nt: TGTGCCAGCAGCTTTGATACTGGAAACACCATATATTTT; CDR3aa: CASSFDTGNTIYF
d_gene: TRBD2; abundance: .; v_gene: TRBV7-9; j_gene: TRBJ2-1; CDR3nt: TGTGCCAGCAGCTTAGATAGCGGGGTGCAGTTCTTC; CDR3aa: CASSLDSGVQFF
d_gene: .; abundance: .; v_gene: TRBV6-6; j_gene: TRBJ2-7; CDR3nt: TGTGCCAGCAGTTACGACAAAACCTACGAGCAGTACTTC; CDR3aa: CASSYDKTYEQYF
d_gene: .; abundance: .; v_gene: TRBV4-1; j_gene: TRBJ1-2; CDR3nt: TGCGCCAGCAGCCAAGATCAGCCGGGCCTGGGGTACTATGGCTACACCTTC; CDR3aa: CASSQDQPGLGYYGYTF
d_gene: .; abundance: .; v_gene: TRBV4-3; j_gene: TRBJ1-6; CDR3nt: TGCGCCAGCAGCCAAGACAGGTCTTATAATTCACCCCTCCACTTT; CDR3aa: CASSQDRSYNSPLHF
d_gene: .; abundance: once; v_gene: TRBV5-6; j_gene: TRBJ1-4; CDR3nt: TGTGCCAGCAGCTTGGCCAGGGCAGGGATTAATGAAAAACTGTTTTTT; CDR3aa: CASSLARAGINEKLFF
d_gene: .; abundance: .; v_gene: TRBV19; j_gene: TRBJ2-7; CDR3nt: TGTGCCAGTAGTATCGGGAGCTCCTACGAGCAGTACTTC; CDR3aa: CASSIGSSYEQYF
d_gene: .; abundance: .; v_gene: TRBV14; j_gene: TRBJ2-5; CDR3nt: TGTGCCAGCAGCCAGCAGGACCACTCCTACGAGACCCAGTACTTC; CDR3aa: CASSQQDHSYETQYF
d_gene: TRBD1; abundance: .; v_gene: TRBV27; j_gene: TRBJ1-1; CDR3nt: TGTGCCAGCGGCTACAGGGGGAACACTGAAGCTTTCTTT; CDR3aa: CASGYRGNTEAFF
d_gene: .; abundance: .; v_gene: TRBV15; j_gene: TRBJ2-3; CDR3nt: TGTGCCACCAGCAGAGATCCAGGGGGGAGTAGCACAGATACGCAGTATTTT; CDR3aa: CATSRDPGGSSTDTQYF
d_gene: TRBD1; abundance: .; v_gene: TRBV12-5; j_gene: TRBJ2-1; CDR3nt: TGTGCTAGTGGTCCAACAGGGGCCTGGAATGAGCAGTTCTTC; CDR3aa: CASGPTGAWNEQFF
d_gene: .; abundance: .; v_gene: TRBV6-6; j_gene: TRBJ2-2; CDR3nt: TGTGCCAGCAGTTTCGACCCTAGGGGGGCCGGGGAGCTGTTTTTT; CDR3aa: CASSFDPRGAGELFF
d_gene: .; abundance: .; v_gene: TRBV5-1; j_gene: TRBJ2-3; CDR3nt: TGCGCCAGCAGCTTGGGAGGGGCTACCCACACAGATACGCAGTATTTT; CDR3aa: CASSLGGATHTDTQYF
d_gene: .; abundance: .; v_gene: TRBV7-6; j_gene: TRBJ1-2; CDR3nt: TGTGCCAGCAGCTCCCGGGACGTTGGGGGCTACACCTTC; CDR3aa: CASSSRDVGGYTF
d_gene: TRBD1; abundance: .; v_gene: TRBV2; j_gene: TRBJ1-5; CDR3nt: TGTGCCAGCAGTGAGGAGGGGGGACAGGGCCAGCCCCAGCATTTT; CDR3aa: CASSEEGGQGQPQHF
d_gene: .; abundance: .; v_gene: TRBV10-1; j_gene: TRBJ2-3; CDR3nt: TGCGCCAGCAGTGGGGTCGGGCTAGCGTCTAGCACAGATACGCAGTATTTT; CDR3aa: CASSGVGLASSTDTQYF
d_gene: TRBD2; abundance: .; v_gene: TRBV30; j_gene: TRBJ2-3; CDR3nt: TGTGCCTGGAGTTCAGCCCGGACTAGCGGGGGGGCTAGCACAGATACGCAGTATTTT; CDR3aa: CAWSSARTSGGASTDTQYF
d_gene: .; abundance: .; v_gene: TRBV10-3; j_gene: TRBJ2-7; CDR3nt: TGTGCCATCAGCCGACAGGACTCCTACGAGCAGTACTTC; CDR3aa: CAISRQDSYEQYF
d_gene: TRBD1; abundance: .; v_gene: TRBV19; j_gene: TRBJ2-5; CDR3nt: TGTGCCACCTCGGAAGGGACAGGTTTACAAGAGACCCAGTACTTC; CDR3aa: CATSEGTGLQETQYF
d_gene: .; abundance: .; v_gene: TRBV19; j_gene: TRBJ1-5; CDR3nt: TGTGCCAGTAGTAAACCGACAGATCAGCCCCAGCATTTT; CDR3aa: CASSKPTDQPQHF
d_gene: TRBD1; abundance: .; v_gene: TRBV7-9; j_gene: TRBJ1-5; CDR3nt: TGTGCCAGCAGTTTGGGACAGGTCGGCCAGCCCCAGCATTTT; CDR3aa: CASSLGQVGQPQHF
d_gene: .; abundance: .; v_gene: TRBV18; j_gene: TRBJ2-7; CDR3nt: TGTGCCAGCTCACCAACGCAGGTAGAGCTCTCGGGCGAGCAGTACTTC; CDR3aa: CASSPTQVELSGEQYF
d_gene: .; abundance: .; v_gene: TRBV2; j_gene: TRBJ2-7; CDR3nt: TGTGCCAGCAGTGAGAGGCAGGGGCCCAAGGGCTACGAGCAGTACTTC; CDR3aa: CASSERQGPKGYEQYF
d_gene: TRBD1; abundance: .; v_gene: TRBV11-2; j_gene: TRBJ1-2; CDR3nt: TGTGCCAGCAGCCGGACAGGGGATGGCTACACCTTC; CDR3aa: CASSRTGDGYTF
d_gene: TRBD1; abundance: once; v_gene: TRBV6-1; j_gene: TRBJ1-4; CDR3nt: TGTGCCAGCAGTCACAGGGGGGGAAATGAAAAACTGTTTTTT; CDR3aa: CASSHRGGNEKLFF
d_gene: TRBD1; abundance: once; v_gene: TRBV7-9; j_gene: TRBJ1-4; CDR3nt: TGTGCCAGCAGCTCCCGGACAGGGCGAGGGGAAAAACTGTTTTTT; CDR3aa: CASSSRTGRGEKLFF
d_gene: .; abundance: .; v_gene: TRBV10-2; j_gene: TRBJ2-5; CDR3nt: TGCGCCAGCGGCACACCGGCGGGAAAAGAGACCCAGTACTTC; CDR3aa: CASGTPAGKETQYF
d_gene: .; abundance: .; v_gene: TRBV4-2; j_gene: TRBJ1-3; CDR3nt: TGTGCCAGCAGCCAAATCTGGGGAGCTGGAAACACCATATATTTT; CDR3aa: CASSQIWGAGNTIYF
d_gene: .; abundance: once; v_gene: TRBV5-1; j_gene: TRBJ2-7; CDR3nt: TGCGCCAGCAGCTTAAGGACAGAGGACGAGCAGTACTTC; CDR3aa: CASSLRTEDEQYF
d_gene: .; abundance: .; v_gene: TRBV20-1; j_gene: TRBJ1-2; CDR3nt: TGCAGTGCTAGCCAGCTAAGCTACACCTTC; CDR3aa: CSASQLSYTF
d_gene: .; abundance: .; v_gene: TRBV27; j_gene: TRBJ2-5; CDR3nt: TGTGCCAGCCGGACCCTACTGGGACGCCAAGAGACCCAGTACTTC; CDR3aa: CASRTLLGRQETQYF
d_gene: TRBD2; abundance: .; v_gene: TRBV10-1; j_gene: TRBJ2-1; CDR3nt: TGCGCCAGCAGAACGGGGGGGCCCGGGCGCTCCTACAATGAGCAGTTCTTC; CDR3aa: CASRTGGPGRSYNEQFF
d_gene: .; abundance: .; v_gene: TRBV11-2; j_gene: TRBJ2-5; CDR3nt: TGTGCCAGCAGCCTTAGTGCTGTGGGCGTCGGTATCCAAGAGACCCAGTACTTC; CDR3aa: CASSLSAVGVGIQETQYF
d_gene: .; abundance: .; v_gene: TRBV11-2; j_gene: TRBJ2-5; CDR3nt: TGTGCCAGCAGCTTAGATCCAGGGGGGCAGACCCAGTACTTC; CDR3aa: CASSLDPGGQTQYF
d_gene: .; abundance: .; v_gene: TRBV2; j_gene: TRBJ2-5; CDR3nt: TGTGCCAGCAGAAAGCTCGAAGAGACCCAGTACTTC; CDR3aa: CASRKLEETQYF
d_gene: .; abundance: .; v_gene: TRBV6-6; j_gene: TRBJ1-1; CDR3nt: TGTGCCAGCAGTTACCCGACAGGTCCCTTCGACACTGAAGCTTTCTTT; CDR3aa: CASSYPTGPFDTEAFF
d_gene: TRBD2; abundance: .; v_gene: TRBV7-9; j_gene: TRBJ2-5; CDR3nt: TGTGCCAGCAGCTTAGGCGGGGGAGGCCAAGAGACCCAGTACTTC; CDR3aa: CASSLGGGGQETQYF
d_gene: .; abundance: .; v_gene: TRBV7-9; j_gene: TRBJ1-1; CDR3nt: TGTGCCAGCAGCTTAGCGCGGGGGGGCGAGGGCACTGAAGCTTTCTTT; CDR3aa: CASSLARGGEGTEAFF
d_gene: .; abundance: few; v_gene: TRBV30; j_gene: TRBJ1-5; CDR3nt: TGTGCCTGGAGTGTACCGGGGATTCAGCCCCAGCATTTT; CDR3aa: CAWSVPGIQPQHF
d_gene: .; abundance: .; v_gene: TRBV10-1; j_gene: TRBJ1-2; CDR3nt: TGCGCCAGCAGTGAAAGACCAGGGCATGGCTACACCTTC; CDR3aa: CASSERPGHGYTF
d_gene: TRBD1; abundance: once; v_gene: TRBV19; j_gene: TRBJ2-6; CDR3nt: TGTGCCAGTAGTATAGAAGGACAGGGTTCCTCTGGGGCCAACGTCCTGACTTTC; CDR3aa: CASSIEGQGSSGANVLTF
d_gene: .; abundance: .; v_gene: TRBV27; j_gene: TRBJ1-5; CDR3nt: TGTGCCAGCAGTTTACAGGGACGAGGCAATCAGCCCCAGCATTTT; CDR3aa: CASSLQGRGNQPQHF
d_gene: .; abundance: .; v_gene: TRBV5-1; j_gene: TRBJ1-4; CDR3nt: TGCGCCAGCCAGCCGGGAGCAACTAATGAAAAACTGTTTTTT; CDR3aa: CASQPGATNEKLFF
d_gene: TRBD2; abundance: .; v_gene: TRBV7-9; j_gene: TRBJ2-7; CDR3nt: TGTGCCAGCAGCTTTGGCGGGAGCGGGCGCGAGCAGTACTTC; CDR3aa: CASSFGGSGREQYF
d_gene: .; abundance: .; v_gene: TRBV19; j_gene: TRBJ1-4; CDR3nt: TGTGCCAGTAGTCCACCCAGGGGTAATGAAAAACTGTTTTTT; CDR3aa: CASSPPRGNEKLFF
d_gene: .; abundance: .; v_gene: TRBV11-3; j_gene: TRBJ2-2; CDR3nt: TGTGCCAGCAGCTTAGAATCCGGGGAGCTGTTTTTT; CDR3aa: CASSLESGELFF
d_gene: .; abundance: .; v_gene: TRBV2; j_gene: TRBJ1-5; CDR3nt: TGTGCCAGCAGCAGAAACAGGGATAGCAATCAGCCCCAGCATTTT; CDR3aa: CASSRNRDSNQPQHF